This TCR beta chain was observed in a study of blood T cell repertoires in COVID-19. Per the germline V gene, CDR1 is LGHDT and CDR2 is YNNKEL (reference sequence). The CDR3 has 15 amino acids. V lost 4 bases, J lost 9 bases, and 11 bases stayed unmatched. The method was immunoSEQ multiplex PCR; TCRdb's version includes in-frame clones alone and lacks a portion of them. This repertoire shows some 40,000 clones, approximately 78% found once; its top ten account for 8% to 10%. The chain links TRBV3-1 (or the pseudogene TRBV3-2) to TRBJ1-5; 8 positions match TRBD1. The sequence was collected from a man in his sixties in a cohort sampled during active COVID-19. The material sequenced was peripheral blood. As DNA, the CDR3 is TGTGCCAGCAGCCCCACAGGGGGGCGCCCAGGGCCCCAGCATTTT. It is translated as CASSPTGGRPGPQHF.